The clone carrying this T cell receptor beta chain was detected once. The sample belongs to a study of CD8+CD57+ T cells in acquired aplastic anemia. Patients chosen for sequencing had CD8+CD57+ cells that had expanded, as shown by flow cytometry. The CDR3 has 15 amino acids. V was pared by 5 bases and J by 1 base, with 15 bases between. Germline lookup yields CDR1 SGHTA and CDR2 FQGNSA. According to the study, genomic DNA was the template for TCR beta VDJ and CDR3 profiling. TCRdb fed the reads into MiXCR, producing one record per CDR3 protein. The table records under 350,000 distinct CDR3 sequences, 56% of them present only once.

Sequencing was carried out using sorted CD4+, CD8+, or CD8+CD57+ T cells (not recorded which) from PBMCs. The V call is TRBV7-2, the J call TRBJ2-7, with D perhaps matching TRBD2 (6 bases). This receptor was obtained from a human donor with aplastic anemia. The DNA of the CDR3 is TGTGCCAGCAGCGAATGGGGCGGGGTATCCTACGAGCAGTACTTC. Protein sequence: CASSEWGGVSYEQYF.